This T cell receptor (beta chain) was documented in a study of OX40 agonist ivuxolimab in advanced cancers. About the study: The mean age was approximately 60 years, ranging from about 23 to 79, with around four fifths of participants male. In three patients, partial responses were observed, one with hepatocellular carcinoma and two with cutaneous melanoma.

Study-wide results and caveats: Also present in some nonresponders was a low level of normalized T-cell clonal expansion. Clonal expansion was among the lowest in partial responders at 0.1-3.0 mg/kg, especially CD8+.

Of note for this clone: Its antigen is as yet unknown.

This CDR3 region has 14 residues. The V gene end was trimmed by 5 bases and the J gene end by 7 bases; junction bases not matched to a gene: 6. Germline loops: CDR1 SGHTA, CDR2 FQGNSA. Produced via immunoSEQ multiplex PCR; TCRdb's table is partial and in-frame only. The sample yields approximately 23,000 clones, 75% to 90% seen once. Sequences were derived from CD4+ or CD8+ T cells sorted from blood, sampled in a trial of the OX40 agonist ivuxolimab. This TCR was recovered from an adult with an advanced solid tumor such as melanoma, head and neck, liver or kidney cancer. The chain employs TRBV7-2 and TRBJ1-4; 8 positions match TRBD1. The CDR3 region is CASSKITGGEKLFF. Here the CDR3 DNA reads TGTGCCAGCAGCAAAATAACAGGGGGTGAAAAACTGTTTTTT.